This T cell receptor beta chain derives from a study of glioma-infiltrating T cells after dendritic cell vaccination. In germline, CDR1 is SGHNT, CDR2 YYREEE (reference sequence). The CDR3 contains 14 residues. The time point was: after dendritic cell vaccination, including at tumor progression/relapse. Sequencing was performed with immunoSEQ multiplex PCR; in TCRdb, only in-frame clones are kept and a portion is missing. The sample lists 100,000 or so clones, 90% occurring once. The V call is TRBV5-4, the J call TRBJ2-5; perhaps TRBD2 as D (6 bases). The J call may not be correct, given that the DNA end is closer to TRBJ2-7. This specimen was blood, taken after dendritic cell vaccination. This TCR derives from a human donor with glioblastoma. The CDR3 DNA sequence: TGTGCCAGCAGCTTCGGGGGTTTAGCCTACGAGCAGTACTTC. It is translated as CASSFGGLAYEQYF.